These T cell receptor beta chains were read from a single sample in a study of T cell repertoires in cytomegalovirus infection. No antigen has been assigned to these receptors. TCRdb re-called the reads through MiXCR, storing one row per CDR3 protein. Of about 770,000 distinct CDR3 sequences listed, under 35% are singletons. This material consisted of cultured CD8+ T cells from PBMCs, taken from culture after CMV antigen stimulation. These receptors all come from a human donor in good health (CMV status not recorded). Some clones in this sample may be carry-over from other donors' samples. The CDR3 runs from the conserved cysteine through the conserved F or W. Each record gives: CDR3 protein, CDR3 DNA, V gene, J gene, D gene, clone size. A D gene is named only where the DNA matches it firmly. The size entry is marked missing in some rows and otherwise reads once, few, many or a size class.

CANSLEQVGNTEAFF	TGCGCCAACAGCTTGGAACAAGTAGGGAACACTGAAGCTTTCTTT	TRBV5-1	TRBJ1-1	-	-
CASSLGQGVFQPQHF	TGTGCCAGCAGCTTAGGTCAGGGGGTGTTTCAGCCCCAGCATTTT	TRBV7-6	TRBJ1-5	TRBD1	-
CASSYSGGAPNEQFF	TGTGCCAGCAGTTATAGCGGGGGGGCCCCCAATGAGCAGTTCTTC	TRBV27	TRBJ2-1	TRBD2	-
CASSFRGRDEQYF	TGTGCCAGCAGCTTCCGGGGCAGGGACGAGCAGTACTTC	TRBV7-6	TRBJ2-7	-	many
CASQDRVRTEAFF	TGTGCCAGCCAGGACAGGGTGAGGACTGAAGCTTTCTTT	TRBV27	TRBJ1-1	TRBD1	-
CASSWVETGATEAFF	TGTGCCAGCAGCTGGGTCGAGACAGGGGCCACTGAAGCTTTCTTT	TRBV7-6	TRBJ1-1	TRBD1	few
CASSARGNYEQYF	TGTGCCAGCAGCGCCCGGGGGAACTACGAGCAGTACTTC	TRBV6-2/TRBV6-3	TRBJ2-7	-	-
CASSYHFTGNSRDTQYF	TGTGCCAGCAGCTACCACTTTACAGGGAATTCGCGGGATACGCAGTATTTT	TRBV14	TRBJ2-3	-	-
CASTQGGGGEKLFF	TGTGCCAGCACCCAGGGGGGGGGTGGTGAAAAACTGTTTTTT	TRBV6-1	TRBJ1-4	TRBD1	many
CSAGLRDSYNYGYTF	TGCAGTGCTGGTCTTCGAGACAGCTATAACTATGGCTACACCTTC	TRBV20-1	TRBJ1-2	-	-
CASSLAYRYNEQFF	TGTGCCAGCAGCTTAGCGTATCGGTACAATGAGCAGTTCTTC	TRBV7-8	TRBJ2-1	-	many
CAISDTGTRGTGELFF	TGTGCCATCAGTGACACAGGGACCCGGGGGACCGGGGAGCTGTTTTTT	TRBV10-3	TRBJ2-2	-	-
CADAMTLNTEAFF	TGTGCCGACGCGATGACCTTGAACACTGAAGCTTTCTTT	TRBV7-2	TRBJ1-1	-	many
CASSFGTWDPEAFF	TGTGCCAGCAGCTTCGGGACCTGGGACCCTGAAGCTTTCTTT	TRBV11-1	TRBJ1-1	-	-
CASKREDTLYNEQFF	TGTGCCAGTAAGCGTGAAGACACGTTATACAATGAGCAGTTCTTC	TRBV19	TRBJ2-1	-	few
CASRPVVTGNTEAFF	TGTGCCAGCAGACCCGTGGTTACGGGGAACACTGAAGCTTTCTTT	TRBV6-8	TRBJ1-1	-	few
CASSSTGPENIQYF	TGTGCCAGCAGTTCCACAGGTCCGGAAAACATTCAGTACTTC	TRBV27	TRBJ2-4	-	-
CASSLDFQGGTGQETQYF	TGTGCCAGCAGCTTAGACTTTCAGGGCGGGACAGGACAAGAGACCCAGTACTTC	TRBV11-2	TRBJ2-5	TRBD1	-
CSVEDHRGSSYEQYF	TGCAGCGTTGAAGACCACAGGGGGAGCTCCTACGAGCAGTACTTC	TRBV29-1	TRBJ2-7	TRBD1	-
CASSRGWEGIDEQYF	TGTGCCAGCAGCCGGGGTTGGGAAGGAATCGACGAGCAGTACTTC	TRBV7-9	TRBJ2-7	-	few
CASSYSSGGVEDTQYF	TGTGCCAGCAGTTACTCCTCGGGGGGGGTTGAAGATACGCAGTATTTT	TRBV6-5	TRBJ2-3	TRBD2	-
CASMGLADNTGELFF	TGTGCCAGCATGGGACTAGCGGATAACACCGGGGAGCTGTTTTTT	TRBV2	TRBJ2-2	TRBD2	-
CASSQERTGDEAFF	TGCGCCAGCAGCCAAGAGCGGACAGGGGATGAAGCTTTCTTT	TRBV4-1	TRBJ1-1	TRBD1	many
CASSSKSDTQYF	TGTGCCAGCAGCTCGAAATCAGATACGCAGTATTTT	TRBV7-9	TRBJ2-3	-	few
CASRTVYSNQPQHF	TGTGCCAGTCGGACAGTCTATAGCAATCAGCCCCAGCATTTT	TRBV6-1	TRBJ1-5	-	many
CASSQGRGDTQYF	TGCGCCAGCAGCCAGGGAAGGGGAGATACGCAGTATTTT	TRBV4-1	TRBJ2-3	-	-
CASSTPGQGSPAETNTIYF	TGTGCCAGCAGTACTCCGGGACAGGGGAGCCCTGCTGAGACAAACACCATATATTTT	TRBV7-6	TRBJ1-3	TRBD1	few
CASSLTRLDNYGYTF	TGTGCCAGCAGCTTGACCCGATTGGATAACTATGGCTACACCTTC	TRBV5-8	TRBJ1-2	-	few
CASSLILKSNQPQHF	TGTGCCAGCAGTTTAATCCTGAAGAGCAATCAGCCCCAGCATTTT	TRBV28	TRBJ1-5	-	many
CASSLRKKGCIGTEAFF	TGCGCCAGCAGTCTGCGGAAAAAGGGGTGCATTGGCACTGAAGCTTTCTTT	TRBV23-1	TRBJ1-1	-	few
CASSVSGQAAPTGELFF	TGTGCCAGCAGCGTATCCGGACAGGCGGCCCCCACCGGGGAGCTGTTTTTT	TRBV9	TRBJ2-2	TRBD1	-
CASSGFRDSYNEQFF	TGTGCCAGCAGTGGTTTCCGGGATTCCTACAATGAGCAGTTCTTC	TRBV7-8	TRBJ2-1	-	few
CASSQAAGNQQYF	TGCGCCAGCAGCCAAGCAGCAGGGAATCAGCAGTACTTC	TRBV4-1	TRBJ2-7	-	few
CASTHAGELFF	TGTGCCAGCACCCACGCGGGGGAGCTGTTTTTT	TRBV7-9	TRBJ2-2	-	-
CASSLDSSQGFTDTQYF	TGTGCCAGCAGCTTGGATAGTTCACAGGGTTTCACAGATACGCAGTATTTT	TRBV5-4	TRBJ2-3	-	-
CASSSRLASYNEQFF	TGTGCCAGCAGCTCGCGACTAGCATCCTACAATGAGCAGTTCTTC	TRBV7-9	TRBJ2-1	TRBD2	many
CASRKQDWNTGELFF	TGTGCCAGCAGGAAACAGGATTGGAACACCGGGGAGCTGTTTTTT	TRBV6-5	TRBJ2-2	-	many